One sample yielded the 17 T cell receptor beta chains listed below, sequenced in a study of glioma-infiltrating T cells. Amplification of TCR alpha and beta CDR3 regions from RNA used iRepertoire nested multiplex PCR. Via MiXCR, TCRdb re-called the multiplex PCR reads, giving one row per CDR3 protein. Of approximately 120,000 distinct CDR3 sequences in the sample, about 23% were seen once. Sequenced sample: glioma tissue, nonneoplastic brain tissue, or PBMCs (not recorded which). Receptors originate from a human donor with low-grade glioma or glioblastoma, undergoing nonglioma brain surgery, or in good health (not recorded which).

This clonotype was picked up a small number of times. The V call is TRBV30, the J call TRBJ2-1, with a tentative D call TRBD2 (6 bases). Germline CDR1 and CDR2: GTSNPN and SVGIG (reference sequence). Trimming left V 3 bases short and J 6 bases short, with 12 bases between. This CDR3 spans 13 amino acids. The CDR3 nucleotides are TGTGCCTGGAGCCCTGGAGGGTTCAATGAGCAGTTCTTC. It yields the protein CAWSPGGFNEQFF. Drawing the rest from reference TRBV30 and TRBJ2-1, the complete variable domain is SQTIHQWPATLVQPVGSPLSLECTVEGTSNPNLYWYRQAAGRGLQLLFYSVGIGQISSEVPQNLSASRPQDRQFILSSKKLLLSDSGFYLCAWSPGGFNEQFFGPGTRLTVL.

This clonotype showed up many times. This chain joins TRBV3-1 and TRBJ2-3; D is unclear. The V end was cut by 3 bases, the J end by 5 bases, with 9 bases between. The germline V gene has CDR1 LGHDT and CDR2 YNNKEL (reference sequence). This CDR3 contains 13 residues. Here the CDR3 DNA reads TGTGCCAGCAGCCAGTCCGCCAGAGATACGCAGTATTTT. Its translation is CASSQSARDTQYF.

This clonotype was detected many times. J is TRBJ2-4 and V is TRBV4-1, with D uncertain. This CDR3 has 16 residues. Per germline, CDR1 MGHRA and CDR2 YSYEKL. V lost 4 bases, J lost 0 bases, and 13 bases lay in between. CDR3 bases: TGCGCCAGCAGCCCTGAAGACTTCATAGCCAAAAACATTCAGTACTTC. It encodes CASSPEDFIAKNIQYF.

This clonotype was counted ten times or more. This chain joins TRBV20-1 and TRBJ2-7; 7 positions agree with TRBD2. The CDR3 is 12 amino acids. CDR1 is DFQATT, CDR2 SNEGSKA, per germline (reference sequence). DNA of the CDR3: TGCATGGGAGGAGGTAGCGGGTACGAGCAGTACTTC. Translating gives CMGGGSGYEQYF.

The sample holds many counts of this clonotype. The rearrangement links TRBV2 to TRBJ2-1; a weak D match, TRBD2 (5 bases). Between the trimmed V and J ends, which lost 2 bases and 10 bases, there was a span of 12 bases. The CDR3 length is 13 residues. Germline CDR1 reads SNHLY; CDR2 reads FYNNEI. CDR3: CASSERLAPEQFF. In nucleotides, the CDR3 is TGTGCCAGCAGTGAAAGGCTAGCCCCGGAGCAGTTCTTC.

On this clonotype itself: A much larger clonotype is one base distant, so this may be a read error. The gene calls are TRBV7-2 and TRBJ2-1; D remains ambiguous. CDR3 length: 14 amino acids. Germline V gene sequence: CDR1 SGHTA, CDR2 FQGNSA. The DNA for the CDR3 is TGTGCCAGCCGCTTAGTTCTGTCCTACAATGAGCAGTTCTTC. Translation gives CASRLVLSYNEQFF. The full variable domain, rest sourced from reference TRBV7-2 and TRBJ2-1, is GAGVSQSPSNKVTEKGKDVELRCDPISGHTALYWYRQSLGQGLEFLIYFQGNSAPDKSGLPSDRFSAERTGGSVSTLTIQRTQQEDSAVYLCASRLVLSYNEQFFGPGTRLTVL.

This clonotype was recorded at least ten times. The chain combines TRBV4-2 with TRBJ1-6, with D possibly TRBD1 on 6 matching bases. V lost 4 bases and J lost 11, with 9 bases in between. CDR1 LGHNA and CDR2 YNFKEQ come from the germline V gene. The CDR3 has 12 residues. DNA of the CDR3: TGTGCCAGCAGCCCGACAGGTCCACCCCTCCACTTT. This codes for CASSPTGPPLHF.

The rearrangement uses TRBV6-6 and TRBJ2-7; D is ambiguous. CDR1 and CDR2 from the germline V gene are MNHNY and SVGAGI (reference sequence). Trimming left V 2 bases short and J 5 bases short, with 10 bases between. This CDR3 is 13 amino acids long. The CDR3 here is CASSYRPDNEQYF. The CDR3, as DNA: TGTGCCAGCAGTTACAGGCCTGACAACGAGCAGTACTTC.

This clonotype was counted many times. This chain connects TRBV19 to TRBJ1-3, with D unclear. Germline V gene sequence: CDR1 LNHDA, CDR2 SQIVND (reference sequence). This CDR3 is 15 amino acids long. Trimming took 0 bases from V and 4 from J, leaving 10 bases between them. CDR3 protein: CASSIEAASGNTIYF. CDR3 nucleotide sequence: TGTGCCAGTAGTATAGAGGCGGCGTCAGGAAACACCATATATTTT. The full variable domain, its missing parts supplied by reference TRBV19 and TRBJ1-3, is DGGITQSPKYLFRKEGQNVTLSCEQNLNHDAMYWYRQDPGQGLRLIYYSQIVNDFQKGDIAEGYSVSREKKESFPLTVTSAQKNPTAFYLCASSIEAASGNTIYFGEGSWLTVV.

This clonotype was observed many times. V usage is TRBV28 and J usage is TRBJ2-7; D remains ambiguous. V was trimmed by 1 base and J by 1 base, leaving 11 bases between them. This CDR3 comprises 15 residues. CDR1 is MDHEN and CDR2 is SYDVKM in the germline V gene. The chain's CDR3 is CASSLFTAASYEQYF. The CDR3 bases are TGTGCCAGCAGTTTATTCACGGCAGCTTCCTACGAGCAGTACTTC.

In the case of this clonotype: A much larger clone lies one base from this, so it may be a read error. The V call is TRBV10-3, the J call TRBJ1-5; D not resolved. The CDR3 is made up of 15 amino acids. Looked up from germline, CDR1 is ENHRY and CDR2 is SYGVKD. The V gene lost 3 bases and the J gene lost 3 bases, with 12 bases spanning the gap. CDR3: CAISERSTNNQPQHF. The CDR3 coding sequence is TGTGCCATCAGTGAAAGGAGTACAAACAATCAGCCCCAGCATTTT.

This clonotype came up once. Just one base apart from a much larger clone, this may be a read error. Here the CDR3 omits its conserved ending phenylalanine or tryptophan, so a read error is the likely source. The genes are TRBV2 and TRBJ2-5; TRBD1 matches 8 bases. The germline V gene has CDR1 SNHLY and CDR2 FYNNEI. The CDR3 contains 14 residues. The trim removed 3 bases at V and 2 bases at J, leaving 2 bases unmatched. The CDR3 nucleotides are TGTGCCAGCAGTGAGACAGGGGTTCAAGAGACCCAGTACCTC. The encoded protein is CASSETGVQETQYL.

This clonotype appeared a few times. One end of the junction does not line up with germline, which may come from a read error. V gene TRBV20-1 combines with J gene TRBJ2-7, with D tentatively TRBD2 (5 bases). The CDR3 covers 13 residues. The germline V gene encodes CDR1 DFQATT and CDR2 SNEGSKA (reference sequence). The CDR3: CRALARGSSAPSF. The CDR3, as DNA: TGCCGGGCCCTCGCCCGCGGGTCCTCCGCGCCGTCCTTC.

In this sample, this clonotype turned up many times. CDR3 protein: CASSVTSGRRHEQYF. The CDR3 region has the DNA TGTGCCAGCAGTGTGACTAGCGGGAGACGCCACGAGCAGTACTTC. The chain uses TRBV28 and TRBJ2-7, with 12 bases fitting TRBD2. The CDR3 runs 15 residues. Germline values: CDR1 MDHEN, CDR2 SYDVKM. V lost 5 bases and J lost 5; bases outside the gene matches: 7.

This clonotype was recorded many times. The genes are TRBV14 and TRBJ1-5, with D possibly matching TRBD1 (5 bases). This CDR3 region has 14 residues. Per germline, CDR1 SGHDN and CDR2 FVKESK. Trimming left V 6 bases short and J 7 bases short, with 16 bases between. The CDR3 DNA sequence: TGTGCCAGCAGTCCCAGACAGAAGCAGCAGCCCCAGCATTTT. Its translation: CASSPRQKQQPQHF.

At least ten counts were recorded for this clonotype. V gene TRBV24-1 combines with J gene TRBJ2-3, with 8 bases matching TRBD2. V shed 2 bases, J shed 9 bases, and the junction held 3 bases outside the gene matches. CDR1 is KGHDR and CDR2 is SFDVKD in the germline V gene. The CDR3 has 13 amino acids. The CDR3 DNA reads TGTGCCACCAGTGATTCGGGACTAGAGACGCAGTATTTT. Encoded protein: CATSDSGLETQYF.

This clonotype appeared many times. The chain carries TRBV4-1 and TRBJ1-5; maybe TRBD1 (5 bases). The ends were cut back, 5 bases at V and 3 bases at J, with 8 bases in the middle. This CDR3 is 13 amino acids long. Per the germline V gene, CDR1 is MGHRA and CDR2 is YSYEKL. DNA of the CDR3: TGCGCCAGCAGCGTCAGGGCCAATCAGCCCCAGCATTTT. Translation gives CASSVRANQPQHF.